The clone carrying this T cell receptor beta chain was recorded a few times. Its specificity is not known. TCRdb re-called the RACE reads with MiXCR, one entry per CDR3 protein. This sample has tens of thousands of distinct CDR3 sequences, with 10% found just once. Losses at the gene ends were 3 bases for V and 6 bases for J; bases not matched to a gene: 3. Per germline, CDR1 ENHRY and CDR2 SYGVKD. The CDR3 consists of 16 residues. The source of the sample is a study of human T cells and chemical hapten exposure. For the study at large: Enrolled patients were predominantly female and had alopecia areata, totalis or universalis. Whole-study results and caveats: With regard to DPC sensitization, TCRs above 1 in 1000 frequency did not change.

Sample time point: patch test 2, 6 weeks after DPC sensitization. Treatment indicated: therapeutic diphenylcyclopropenone sensitization with weekly scalp DPC. The sample here was whole blood, taken in connection with sensitization to the hapten diphenylcyclopropenone (DPC). This TCR was recovered from a woman in her forties or fifties with alopecia areata. Some clones in this sample may be carry-over from other donors' samples. This rearrangement joins TRBV10-3 to TRBJ2-3; 16 bases map to TRBD2. The CDR3 loop is CAISEPGLAGGDTQYF. Written as DNA, the CDR3 is TGTGCCATCAGTGAACCGGGACTAGCGGGGGGGGATACGCAGTATTTT.